These T cell receptor beta chains were read from a single sample in a study of control samples from healthy donors and cancer patients. Method: immunoSEQ multiplex PCR; TCRdb's copy keeps in-frame clones and lacks some. The sample shows approximately 190,000 clones, and approximately 2.2% sits with its ten largest clones. Sequencing was performed on blood. Receptors originate from a woman aged 25-40 years in good health. The CDR3 runs from the conserved cysteine through the conserved F or W. The D gene is left open where the match is weak.

TRBD2 | TRBJ2-7 | TRBV5-1 | CASSLSGGAYEQYF | TGCGCCAGCAGCTTAAGCGGGGGGGCCTACGAGCAGTACTTC
- | TRBJ2-1 | TRBV24-1 | CATSDAGTEVRYNEQFF | TGTGCCACCAGTGATGCAGGGACGGAAGTGCGGTACAATGAGCAGTTCTTC
- | TRBJ1-6 | TRBV19 | CASSLTVGGTLHF | TGTGCCAGTAGTTTGACAGTTGGTGGAACCCTCCACTTT
- | TRBJ1-2 | TRBV15 | CATSSESGLLLGYTF | TGTGCCACCAGCTCCGAGTCGGGGCTTTTACTCGGCTACACCTTC
TRBD1 | TRBJ1-6 | TRBV27 | CASRDRGTINYNSPLHF | TGTGCCAGCAGGGACAGGGGAACGATCAACTATAATTCACCCCTCCACTTT
- | TRBJ2-7 | TRBV6-5 | CASSNLRDYDEQYF | TGTGCCAGCAGCAATCTCCGGGATTACGACGAGCAGTACTTC
- | TRBJ2-5 | TRBV5-1 | CASSLEGGQETQYF | TGCGCCAGCAGCTTGGAAGGGGGCCAAGAGACCCAGTACTTC
- | TRBJ1-1 | TRBV27 | CASSEVGTEAFF | TGTGCCAGCAGCGAGGTGGGCACTGAAGCTTTCTTT
- | TRBJ1-2 | TRBV6-5 | CASSRDRANYGYTF | TGTGCCAGCAGCCGCGACAGAGCTAACTATGGCTACACCTTC
- | TRBJ2-1 | TRBV27 | CASSPLGDNEQFF | TGTGCCAGCAGCCCTCTAGGGGACAATGAGCAGTTCTTC
- | TRBJ1-4 | TRBV7-2 | CASSDGTLTGKLFF | TGTGCCAGCAGCGACGGGACCCTCACCGGAAAACTGTTTTTT
TRBD1 | TRBJ1-2 | TRBV4-3 | CASSQSDTGVYTF | TGCGCCAGCAGCCAGTCCGATACAGGGGTGTACACCTTC
- | TRBJ2-7 | TRBV2 | CASSINTYEQYF | TGTGCCAGCAGCATAAACACCTACGAGCAGTACTTC
- | TRBJ2-7 | TRBV7-8 | CASSPSYEQYF | TGTGCCAGCAGCCCCTCCTACGAGCAGTACTTC
TRBD1 | TRBJ2-7 | TRBV7-9 | CAGTFRDRPSYEQYF | TGTGCCGGAACGTTCCGGGACAGGCCTTCCTACGAGCAGTACTTC
- | TRBJ2-7 | TRBV3-1/TRBV3-2 | CASSPRQYGYEQYF | TGTGCCAGCAGCCCGAGACAGTACGGGTACGAGCAGTACTTC
- | TRBJ1-1 | TRBV7-9 | CASSLVWGSGNTEAFF | TGTGCCAGCAGCTTAGTTTGGGGAAGCGGCAACACTGAAGCTTTCTTT
- | TRBJ2-2 | TRBV5-1 | CASSLQGTGELFF | TGCGCCAGCAGCCTCCAGGGAACCGGGGAGCTGTTTTTT
TRBD1 | TRBJ2-7 | TRBV5-4 | CASSGGQASSYEQYF | TGTGCCAGCAGCGGGGGACAGGCCTCATCCTACGAGCAGTACTTC
- | TRBJ1-6 | TRBV6-5 | CASGSSSYNSPLHF | TGTGCCAGCGGGTCAAGCTCCTATAATTCACCCCTCCACTTT
- | TRBJ2-7 | TRBV28 | CASSLPPYEQYF | TGTGCCAGCAGTTTGCCCCCCTACGAGCAGTACTTC
TRBD2 | TRBJ2-1 | TRBV7-2 | CASSLGRKGLAGGIQFF | TGTGCCAGCAGCTTAGGAAGAAAGGGACTAGCGGGGGGGATCCAGTTCTTC
- | TRBJ1-5 | TRBV19 | CASSKGPNQPQHF | TGTGCCAGTAGTAAAGGACCTAATCAGCCCCAGCATTTT
- | TRBJ1-1 | TRBV20-1 | CSAHREEAFF | TGCAGTGCTCACAGGGAGGAAGCTTTCTTT
- | TRBJ2-5 | TRBV19 | CASSTSQQTQETQYF | TGTGCCAGTAGTACTTCCCAACAGACTCAAGAGACCCAGTACTTC
- | TRBJ1-6 | TRBV19 | CATWDQLTLHF | TGTGCCACCTGGGACCAACTAACCCTCCACTTT
TRBD1 | TRBJ1-1 | TRBV7-2 | CASSLDRGKGTEAFF | TGTGCCAGCAGCTTAGACAGGGGGAAGGGGACTGAAGCTTTCTTT
- | TRBJ2-7 | TRBV19 | CASSIGATYEQYF | TGTGCCAGTAGTATAGGAGCAACCTACGAGCAGTACTTC
TRBD1 | TRBJ2-1 | TRBV7-6 | CASSMVTGHNEQFF | TGTGCCAGCTCCATGGTGACAGGGCACAATGAGCAGTTCTTC
- | TRBJ2-2 | TRBV5-1 | CASSFPGRLFF | TGCGCCAGCAGCTTCCCAGGGCGGCTGTTTTTT
TRBD1 | TRBJ1-2 | TRBV28 | CASTWTGRNGYTF | TGTGCCAGCACCTGGACAGGGCGTAATGGCTACACCTTC
- | TRBJ2-1 | TRBV5-6 | CASSFWQANYNEQFF | TGTGCCAGCAGCTTTTGGCAGGCCAACTACAATGAGCAGTTCTTC
- | TRBJ1-1 | TRBV7-9 | CASSLVTPRTDMNTEAFF | TGTGCCAGCAGCTTAGTAACCCCCCGGACAGATATGAACACTGAAGCTTTCTTT
- | TRBJ1-1 | TRBV14 | CASSQHRNTEAFF | TGTGCCAGCAGCCAACACAGGAACACTGAAGCTTTCTTT
- | TRBJ2-6 | TRBV19 | CATWPPVGYGANVLTF | TGTGCCACTTGGCCCCCAGTGGGATACGGGGCCAACGTCCTGACTTTC
- | TRBJ2-7 | TRBV7-2 | CASSLGSRAAYEQYF | TGTGCCAGCAGCTTAGGGAGCCGAGCTGCCTACGAGCAGTACTTC
TRBD1 | TRBJ1-2 | TRBV27 | CASRATGTATYGYTF | TGTGCCAGTCGGGCTACCGGGACAGCCACCTATGGCTACACCTTC
- | TRBJ2-1 | TRBV7-7 | CASSSTSYNEQFF | TGTGCTAGCAGCTCCACCTCCTACAATGAGCAGTTCTTC
TRBD2 | TRBJ2-3 | TRBV29-1 | CSAQTSGGPDTQYF | TGCAGCGCCCAGACTAGCGGGGGCCCAGATACGCAGTATTTT
TRBD1 | TRBJ1-2 | TRBV7-9 | CASTPSGQGDGYTF | TGTGCCAGCACCCCCTCGGGACAGGGTGACGGCTACACCTTC
- | TRBJ1-5 | TRBV2 | CASSDTGGNQPQHF | TGTGCCAGCAGCGACACAGGCGGCAATCAGCCCCAGCATTTT
- | TRBJ1-3 | TRBV11-2 | CASSSQVSSGNTIYF | TGTGCCAGCAGCTCACAGGTTTCCTCTGGAAACACCATATATTTT
- | TRBJ1-2 | TRBV19 | CASSRPGRNYGYTF | TGTGCCAGTAGTCGCCCCGGACGGAACTATGGCTACACCTTC
TRBD1 | TRBJ1-4 | TRBV11-2 | CASSFGQGNEKLFF | TGTGCCAGCAGCTTCGGACAGGGGAATGAAAAACTGTTTTTT
- | TRBJ2-5 | TRBV29-1 | CSVVGGRGYGETQYF | TGCAGCGTTGTAGGAGGCAGGGGTTATGGAGAGACCCAGTACTTC
- | TRBJ2-7 | TRBV5-4 | CASSPGLGGHLYEQYF | TGTGCCAGCAGCCCGGGGCTAGGGGGGCACCTCTACGAGCAGTACTTC
- | TRBJ2-6 | TRBV5-1 | CASSYTEVGANVLTF | TGCGCCAGCAGCTACACCGAGGTGGGGGCCAACGTCCTGACTTTC
TRBD1 | TRBJ1-2 | TRBV6-5 | CASSDRGVSGYTF | TGTGCCAGCAGCGACAGGGGAGTCTCTGGCTACACCTTC
- | TRBJ1-1 | TRBV6-4 | CASSPGEGTEAFF | TGTGCCAGCAGCCCCGGGGAGGGGACTGAAGCTTTCTTT
TRBD1 | TRBJ1-2 | TRBV5-4 | CASSKPGQGDYGYTF | TGTGCCAGCAGCAAGCCGGGACAGGGGGACTATGGCTACACCTTC
TRBD1 | TRBJ1-2 | TRBV29-1 | CSVEGAGGGYTF | TGCAGCGTTGAGGGGGCAGGGGGCGGCTACACCTTC
TRBD1 | TRBJ1-1 | TRBV11-3 | CASSWGTEEAFF | TGTGCCAGCAGCTGGGGGACAGAAGAAGCTTTCTTT
- | TRBJ1-6 | TRBV30 | CAWSRPLKALHF | TGTGCCTGGAGTAGGCCCCTCAAAGCCCTCCACTTT
- | TRBJ1-2 | TRBV27 | CASSRTEHYGYTF | TGTGCCAGCAGCCGGACAGAACACTATGGCTACACCTTC
- | TRBJ2-3 | TRBV28 | CASSGTRPTDTQYF | TGTGCCAGCAGTGGGACAAGGCCCACCGATACGCAGTATTTT
- | TRBJ2-3 | TRBV19 | CASKRGGTDTQYF | TGTGCCAGTAAAAGGGGGGGCACAGATACGCAGTATTTT
- | TRBJ1-5 | TRBV27 | CASGQGILQPQHF | TGTGCCAGTGGGCAGGGGATTCTTCAGCCCCAGCATTTT
- | TRBJ1-1 | TRBV2 | CASGTGRNTEAFF | TGTGCCAGCGGTACAGGGCGGAACACTGAAGCTTTCTTT
TRBD2 | TRBJ2-2 | TRBV5-1 | CASSPKGLAGGPTGELFF | TGCGCCAGCAGCCCGAAGGGACTAGCGGGGGGCCCCACCGGGGAGCTGTTTTTT
TRBD1 | TRBJ2-2 | TRBV4-1 | CASSQPRQGRTGELFF | TGCGCCAGCAGCCAGCCTAGACAGGGGCGGACCGGGGAGCTGTTTTTT